The sequence of this TCR beta chain was determined in a study of OX40 agonist ivuxolimab in advanced cancers. From germline, CDR1 is SGHAT and CDR2 FQNNGV. The junction had 3 bases not matched to a gene; V was cut back by 5 bases and J by 4 bases. CDR3 size: 15 residues. Findings and caveats of the study: Also present in some nonresponders was a low level of normalized T-cell clonal expansion.

To note about this clone: Its antigen is still unknown.

Sequenced by immunoSEQ multiplex PCR; TCRdb stores in-frame clones only, minus some. Here the sample spans about 130,000 clones, less than 95% being singletons. The rearrangement joins TRBV11-2 to TRBJ2-2, with TRBD1 matching 11 bases. This clonotype originated in an adult with an advanced solid tumor such as melanoma, head and neck, liver or kidney cancer. The sample consisted of CD4+ or CD8+ T cells sorted from blood, taken in a trial of the OX40 agonist ivuxolimab. The CDR3 DNA reads as TGTGCCAGCAGCCCGGACAGGGGGCGCACCGGGGAGCTGTTTTTT. It is translated as CASSPDRGRTGELFF.